This T cell receptor beta chain was sequenced for a study of Tregs in tolerant kidney transplant recipients (dated by TCRdb to about 2019). Regarding the complete study: The study used TCRbeta sequencing to identify donor-specific regulatory T cells before combined kidney and bone marrow transplantation, then tracked those cells after transplant. The study at large found these results: For some patients, the PCR primers changed as time went on, which meant samples from those patients could not be compared with one another at the nucleotide level. The study was limited by small patient numbers, and the findings need validation in larger populations and under other immunosuppression protocols. Expanding Tregs with activated donor B cells appeared to identify the most biologically relevant and donor-specific TCRbeta repertoire. Although technical replication error seemed to be minimal, the question of biological reproducibility was not addressed directly. Donor-specific Treg expansion exceeded global Treg expansion in tolerant patients, suggesting antigen-driven rather than nonspecific expansion.

This sample's time point label indicates: 6 months after combined kidney and bone marrow transplant. Related donors were used in the transplants with nonmyeloablative bone marrow transplantation, and mixed chimerism was transient in the human trials. Unstimulated Tregs (CD4+CD25+CD127-), CD4+ non-Tregs (CD4+CD25-), CD4 and CD8 cells were FACS-sorted from thawed PBMCs. Patients were a few combined kidney and bone marrow transplant recipients from the ITN036ST trial, and only these trial subjects had samples available. Healthy control blood was processed to PBMCs by Ficoll density gradient and cryopreserved, and patient PBMCs were collected before and after transplant. For TCRbeta CDR3 sequencing, genomic DNA was extracted from sorted cells using the QIAGEN DNeasy Blood and Tissue Kit. Through immunoSEQ, high-throughput TCRbeta CDR3 sequencing was done commercially, including PCR amplification with internal controls and bias correction. On the authors' methods: A unique productive TCRbeta sequence was defined by the CDR3 nucleotide sequence when primers matched, and otherwise by the CDR3 amino acid sequence together with the Vbeta and Jbeta genes. To correct for sorting error, sequences found in more than one sorted population at a frequency ratio of 2:1 or less were discarded, and the remaining shared sequences were assigned to the population with the higher frequency. A sequence was defined as donor-reactive if the sequence was expanded at least 5-fold in CFSE-low cells compared with unstimulated cells and had a frequency of at least 0.01% in CFSE-low cells. Jensen-Shannon divergence calculated on the top 100 TCRbeta sequences ranked by frequency was used to measure repertoire divergence. For samples with multiple sequencing runs, sorting error was corrected in each run separately before the runs were combined. TCRdb obtained this table from immuneACCESS and retained in-frame rearrangements with V and J assigned. These tables miss some clones; where compared with another copy, unresolved V genes account for less than half of the shortfall, and the remainder is unexplained. V, J and clone size derive from that table, while D and trimming were established from the DNA sequence. The sample records about 22,000 clones, around 85% of which are singletons. 25% of the sample comes from the top ten.

With respect to this clone: Its antigen is unknown. No base-level quality is on record; no much larger clone is a single base apart.

This material consisted of CD8+ T cells from blood (PBMCs), taken 6 months after the transplant. The sequence was obtained from a human patient who received a combined kidney and bone marrow transplant. Some T cells present after a transplant may be cells of the graft donor.

The bases read TGTGCCAGCAGCCTCGGACACCCGAATGAGCAGTTCTTC. This is translated as CASSLGHPNEQFF. The sequence links TRBV6-5 to TRBJ2-1; the D gene is perhaps TRBD1, on 5 matching bases. Based on the germline V gene, the CDR1 and CDR2 sequences are MNHEY and SVGAGI. At the junction V is shortened by 6 bases and J by 7 bases, with 13 bases in between. The CDR3, from cysteine to phenylalanine, totals 13 residues. The read is trimmed to its CDR3 DNA, 39 bases read in frame from base 1.